This passage covers 30 T cell receptor beta chains from one sample sequenced in a study of CD8+CD57+ T cells in acquired aplastic anemia. Genomic DNA acted as the template from which TCR beta VDJ combination and CDR3 sequence profiling were carried out. TCRdb re-derived calls from the reads in MiXCR, one entry per CDR3 protein. The sample records some 92,000 distinct CDR3 sequences, roughly two thirds being singletons. Before being chosen for sequencing, patients had shown CD8+CD57+ cell expansion by flow cytometry. The sequenced sample consisted of sorted CD4+, CD8+, or CD8+CD57+ T cells (not recorded which) from PBMCs. Receptors originate from a human donor with aplastic anemia.

In this sample, this clonotype turned up a few times. The V call is TRBV24-1, the J call TRBJ2-1; 9 nucleotides align to TRBD2. Germline V CDR1 and CDR2: KGHDR, SFDVKD. CDR3 length: 14 residues. V shed 7 bases, J shed 5 bases, and the junction held 5 bases outside the gene matches. CDR3 amino acids: CATRGAGGDNEQFF. DNA of the CDR3: TGTGCCACCAGGGGGGCGGGAGGGGACAATGAGCAGTTCTTC.

The chain links TRBV9 to TRBJ1-2; D unresolved. The ends were cut back, 0 bases at V and 4 bases at J, with 10 bases in the middle. Germline V gene sequence: CDR1 SGDLS, CDR2 YYNGEE. CDR3 length: 14 residues. In nucleotides, the CDR3 is TGTGCCAGCAGCGTAGCCACCTCTGGCTATGGCTACACCTTC. This translates into CASSVATSGYGYTF.

The J gene is TRBJ2-5, the V gene TRBV15, with unresolved D. Germline V lookup: CDR1 LNHNV, CDR2 YYDKDF (reference sequence). The CDR3 totals 11 residues. The ends were cut back, 1 base at V and 4 bases at J, with 1 base in the middle. CDR3 DNA: TGTGCCACCAGCAGAGGAGAGACCCAGTACTTC. This translates into CATSRGETQYF.

The gene calls are TRBV20-1 and TRBJ2-7; D gene ambiguous. V was clipped by 6 bases and J by 0 bases, with 12 bases between them. The CDR3 runs to 13 residues. Germline values: CDR1 DFQATT, CDR2 SNEGSKA (reference sequence). CDR3 sequence: CSASPGHSYEQYF. The CDR3, as DNA: TGCAGTGCCTCGCCGGGCCACTCCTACGAGCAGTACTTC.

The chain couples TRBV5-1 to TRBJ1-2; 12 positions agree with TRBD1. The CDR3 extends over 15 amino acids. Germline V CDR1 and CDR2: SGHRS, YFSETQ. Losses at the gene ends were 0 bases for V and 8 bases for J; bases not matched to a gene: 5. The chain's CDR3 is CASSLAGTGGEGYTF. The CDR3 DNA is TGCGCCAGCAGCTTGGCCGGGACAGGGGGCGAAGGCTACACCTTC.

The chain carries TRBV4-1 and TRBJ1-2, with a tentative D call TRBD1 (6 bases). Germline CDR1 and CDR2: MGHRA and YSYEKL. This CDR3 region has 18 residues. Trimming took 1 base from V and 0 from J, leaving 18 bases between them. CDR3 sequence: CASSQGGDRIVSNYGYTF. CDR3 bases: TGCGCCAGCAGCCAAGGGGGAGACAGGATAGTCTCTAACTATGGCTACACCTTC.

The genes are TRBV29-1 and TRBJ2-7; 10 nucleotides match TRBD1. J lost 1 base, V lost 5 bases, and 5 bases had no gene match. CDR1 and CDR2 (germline): SQVTM, ANQGSEA. The CDR3 has 14 amino acids. The CDR3 DNA sequence: TGCAGCGTTATCAGGACAGGGGGGTCCTACGAGCAGTACTTC. It codes for CSVIRTGGSYEQYF.

V and J are TRBV10-2 and TRBJ1-5; unclear D gene. CDR3 length: 14 residues. Trimming cost V 4 bases and J 5 bases, with 12 bases left between them. Per germline, CDR1 WSHSY and CDR2 SAAADI. The CDR3 spells CASSVGLRDQPQHF. In DNA form, the CDR3 reads TGCGCCAGCAGTGTAGGACTAAGGGATCAGCCCCAGCATTTT.

This clonotype was counted at least ten times. This chain uses TRBV20-1 with TRBJ1-1; 8 nucleotides align to TRBD1. CDR1 and CDR2 (germline): DFQATT, SNEGSKA (reference sequence). The CDR3 runs to 15 residues. With V trimmed by 5 bases and J by 1 base, 9 bases remained unmatched. CDR3 DNA: TGCAGTGCTTTGGCCCCGGACAGGGAGAACACTGAAGCTTTCTTT. This sequence encodes CSALAPDRENTEAFF.

Here the CDR3 DNA reads TGTGCCAGCATACCGGCCTATTTCTCCTACAATGAGCAGTTCTTC. Its protein product is CASIPAYFSYNEQFF. V usage is TRBV2 and J usage is TRBJ2-1; D remains ambiguous. The germline gives CDR1 SNHLY, CDR2 FYNNEI. Trimming cost V 7 bases and J 0 bases, with 13 bases left between them. There are 15 residues in the CDR3.

The rearrangement uses TRBV7-9 and TRBJ2-7; TRBD1 aligns across 7 bases. The V gene end was trimmed by 4 bases and the J gene end by 4 bases; junction bases not matched to a gene: 10. Germline lookup yields CDR1 SEHNR and CDR2 FQNEAQ (reference sequence). The CDR3 consists of 15 residues. In DNA form, the CDR3 reads TGTGCCAGCAGCTCCGTCGGGACAGCGAGTTACGAGCAGTACTTC. This encodes CASSSVGTASYEQYF.

In its sample, this clonotype was seen a few times. Here the CDR3 DNA reads TGTGCCAGTAGACGACAGAACTATGGCTACACCTTC. Its translation is CASRRQNYGYTF. The rearrangement uses TRBV19 and TRBJ1-2; TRBD1 is a possible D gene (5 bases). Trimming took off 6 bases at V and 2 bases at J, with 7 bases between the two ends. Germline CDR1 and CDR2: LNHDA and SQIVND (reference sequence). The CDR3 consists of 12 residues.

The CDR3 sequence is CSASSSSSTDTQYF. CDR3 sequence (DNA): TGCAGTGCTAGTAGCTCGTCTAGCACAGATACGCAGTATTTT. V is TRBV20-1 and J is TRBJ2-3; D call uncertain. V was trimmed by 3 bases and J by 0 bases, leaving 10 bases between them. CDR3 length: 14 amino acids. In germline, CDR1 is DFQATT, CDR2 SNEGSKA (reference sequence).

This chain joins TRBV7-9 and TRBJ2-5; 10 bases line up with TRBD1. J gave up 5 bases and V 7 bases, and 4 bases lay outside the gene matches. This CDR3 spans 13 amino acids. From germline, CDR1 is SEHNR and CDR2 FQNEAQ (reference sequence). The CDR3 nucleotides read TGTGCCAGCATTCGGACAGGGGGGGAGACCCAGTACTTC. Its translation is CASIRTGGETQYF.

J is TRBJ2-3 and V is TRBV27; 8 nucleotides line up with TRBD2. Trimming cost V 7 bases and J 3 bases; bases outside gene matches: 9. CDR1 MNHEY and CDR2 SMNVEV come from the germline V gene (reference sequence). The CDR3 length is 15 residues. The CDR3 loop is CASNAFSGDTDTQYF. CDR3 nucleotides: TGTGCCAGCAACGCCTTTAGCGGGGATACAGATACGCAGTATTTT.

The count of this clonotype is one. The chain has TRBV5-6 and TRBJ2-2; D unclear. Trimming pared 0 bases from V and 4 bases from J, leaving 7 bases between. The CDR3 is made up of 14 amino acids. Per the germline V gene, CDR1 is SGHDT and CDR2 is YYEEEE. DNA of the CDR3: TGTGCCAGCAGCTTGGGCATGGGCACCGGGGAGCTGTTTTTT. Encoded protein: CASSLGMGTGELFF.

The chain recombines TRBV20-1 with TRBJ2-7; TRBD1 aligns across 8 bases. This CDR3 comprises 14 residues. CDR1 is DFQATT and CDR2 is SNEGSKA in the germline V gene (reference sequence). The ends lost 5 bases at V and 3 bases at J; junction bases unmatched: 9. The CDR3 nucleotides are TGCAGTGCTTGGATGGCGGACAGGGTCTACGAGCAGTACTTC. Translation: CSAWMADRVYEQYF.

This clonotype has more than one count but fewer than ten. The V gene is TRBV5-4, the J gene TRBJ2-7; D possibly corresponds to TRBD1 (6 bases). Germline values: CDR1 SGHNT, CDR2 YYREEE (reference sequence). The CDR3 sequence is 13 residues long. V gave up 0 bases and J gave up 3 bases, with 7 bases separating them. The chain's CDR3 is CASSLDRVYEQYF. CDR3 DNA sequence: TGTGCCAGCAGCTTGGACAGGGTCTACGAGCAGTACTTC.

V usage is TRBV5-1 and J usage is TRBJ1-1; no clear D gene. The CDR3 extends over 17 amino acids. V was clipped by 1 base and J by 3 bases, with 19 bases between them. Germline V gene sequence: CDR1 SGHRS, CDR2 YFSETQ. For the CDR3, the DNA is TGCGCCAGCAGCTTGTTTGGTGGCCCCGGCGGTTACACTGAAGCTTTCTTT. Protein: CASSLFGGPGGYTEAFF.

This clonotype turned up a few times. V is TRBV15 and J is TRBJ1-1; D remains unclear. Germline CDR1 and CDR2: LNHNV and YYDKDF (reference sequence). The length of the CDR3 is 14 residues. The germline V and J ends were trimmed by 0 bases and 8 bases, with 13 bases remaining between them. The CDR3 DNA sequence: TGTGCCACCAGCAGAGATTGGTACCCAGTAGAAGCTTTCTTT. Translation gives CATSRDWYPVEAFF.

The gene calls are TRBV12-3 or TRBV12-4 and TRBJ1-6; TRBD1 is a possible D gene (6 bases). CDR3 length equals 15 residues. Trimming removed 3 bases from V and 6 bases from J, with 12 bases in between. The chain's CDR3 is CASSFQGQSNSPLHF. The DNA of the CDR3 is TGTGCCAGCAGTTTTCAGGGACAAAGTAATTCACCCCTCCACTTT.

J is TRBJ2-1 and V is TRBV19; 10 bases match TRBD2. The ends lost 1 base at V and 7 bases at J; junction bases unmatched: 4. Germline V gives CDR1 LNHDA, CDR2 SQIVND (reference sequence). CDR3 length: 15 amino acids. Here the CDR3 reads CASSIVAGGLNEQFF. The CDR3 DNA reads as TGTGCCAGTAGTATAGTAGCGGGGGGTCTTAATGAGCAGTTCTTC.

The chain joins TRBV9 to TRBJ1-2; D may be TRBD1 (5 bases). V was cut by 0 bases and J by 0 bases, with 9 bases left in between. The CDR3 is made up of 15 amino acids. Per the germline V gene, CDR1 is SGDLS and CDR2 is YYNGEE. For the CDR3, the DNA is TGTGCCAGCAGCGTAGAAGGACATTCTAACTATGGCTACACCTTC. This encodes CASSVEGHSNYGYTF. The entire variable domain, with the rest obtained from reference TRBV9 and TRBJ1-2, is as follows: DSGVTQTPKHLITATGQRVTLRCSPRSGDLSVYWYQQSLDQGLQFLIQYYNGEERAKGNILERFSAQQFPDLHSELNLSSLELGDSALYFCASSVEGHSNYGYTFGSGTRLTVV.

This clonotype was picked up many times. The rearrangement uses TRBV6-1 and TRBJ1-2; no definite D call. Trimming left V 5 bases short and J 0 bases short, with 7 bases between. The CDR3 length is 13 residues. In germline, CDR1 is MNHNS, CDR2 SASEGT. The CDR3 nucleotides are TGTGCCAGCAGTCCAGGTCCTAACTATGGCTACACCTTC. It translates to CASSPGPNYGYTF.

The chain employs TRBV9 and TRBJ2-7, with TRBD2 matching over 16 bases. This CDR3 contains 15 residues. V lost 2 bases to trimming and J lost 4 bases; unmatched junction nucleotides: 0. Germline CDR1 SGDLS, CDR2 YYNGEE. CDR3 amino acids: CASSVGLAGGYEQYF. The CDR3 region has the DNA TGTGCCAGCAGCGTGGGACTAGCGGGAGGGTACGAGCAGTACTTC. Full variable domain (remainder filled in from reference TRBV9 and TRBJ2-7): DSGVTQTPKHLITATGQRVTLRCSPRSGDLSVYWYQQSLDQGLQFLIQYYNGEERAKGNILERFSAQQFPDLHSELNLSSLELGDSALYFCASSVGLAGGYEQYFGPGTRLTVT.

J is TRBJ2-7 and V is TRBV6-5; D ambiguous. The V gene lost 0 bases and the J gene lost 4 bases, with 16 bases spanning the gap. Germline assignment: CDR1 MNHEY and CDR2 SVGAGI. This CDR3 has 16 residues. In DNA form, the CDR3 reads TGTGCCAGCAGTTACTCGAGGTTTGGGAAACCGTACGAGCAGTACTTC. Its protein is CASSYSRFGKPYEQYF.

The rearrangement uses TRBV12-3 or TRBV12-4 and TRBJ2-7; possible D gene TRBD1, 5 bases. This CDR3 spans 14 amino acids. V lost 3 bases to trimming and J lost 6 bases, with 15 bases between them. The chain's CDR3 is CASSFGASNFEQYF. The CDR3 bases are TGTGCCAGCAGTTTTGGGGCGTCTAATTTCGAGCAGTACTTC.

The V gene is TRBV5-6, the J gene TRBJ1-1; the D is unclear. Deletions cut 3 bases from V and 2 bases from J, with 8 bases between. Germline assignment: CDR1 SGHDT and CDR2 YYEEEE. CDR3 size: 13 residues. The CDR3 region has the DNA TGTGCCAGCAGCTCCGCTGGAAACACTGAAGCTTTCTTT. It encodes CASSSAGNTEAFF.

The J gene is TRBJ2-3, the V gene TRBV20-1, with 9 bases that match TRBD1. Germline lookup yields CDR1 DFQATT and CDR2 SNEGSKA (reference sequence). V dropped 4 bases and J dropped 1; count of bases not matched to a gene: 3. There are 14 residues in the CDR3. This chain's CDR3 is CSATTGGGTDTQYF. The DNA for the CDR3 is TGCAGTGCTACCACAGGGGGCGGCACAGATACGCAGTATTTT.

The rearrangement uses TRBV7-9 and TRBJ2-7, with D possibly TRBD2 on 5 matching bases. V lost 4 bases and J 1 base, leaving 8 bases between the germline ends. CDR1 is SEHNR and CDR2 is FQNEAQ in the germline V gene (reference sequence). This CDR3 contains 13 residues. CDR3: CASSSGLSYEQYF. The DNA of the CDR3 is TGTGCCAGCAGCTCTGGACTTTCCTACGAGCAGTACTTC.